The 27 T cell receptor beta chains presented below share a single source sample, sequenced in a study of T cell responses to AZD1222 COVID-19 vaccine. Using immunoSEQ multiplex PCR, the repertoire was profiled, and TCRdb retains in-frame clones only, with some absent. The sample holds roughly 150,000 clones; roughly 90% are singletons and the top ten take more than 3.5%. The source was peripheral blood, collected on day 0 of AZD1222 vaccination. The receptors here all came from an adult in good health.

The J gene is TRBJ1-1, the V gene TRBV6-5; D is ambiguous. V was cut by 2 bases and J by 1 base, with 8 bases left in between. The germline CDR1 and CDR2 sequences are MNHEY and SVGAGI. The CDR3 has 14 amino acids. The CDR3 DNA reads TGTGCCAGCAGTTACAGGGCCAAGAACACTGAAGCTTTCTTT. This sequence encodes CASSYRAKNTEAFF.

The rearrangement links TRBV28 to TRBJ2-3, with 8 positions matching TRBD2. This CDR3 comprises 14 residues. The V gene end was trimmed by 7 bases and the J gene end by 8 bases; junction bases not matched to a gene: 11. In germline, CDR1 is MDHEN, CDR2 SYDVKM. The CDR3: CASTGGGSEGTQYF. CDR3 in DNA: TGTGCCAGCACGGGCGGGGGGTCGGAGGGTACGCAGTATTTT.

Turning to this clone: Other DNA sequences of this sample code for an identical CDR3. The rearrangement uses TRBV28 and TRBJ1-2, with D hard to call. The V gene lost 2 bases and the J gene lost 2 bases, with 3 bases spanning the gap. Germline V CDR1 and CDR2: MDHEN, SYDVKM. This CDR3 has 12 amino acids. In DNA, the CDR3 is TGTGCCAGCAGTTTACGGAACTATGGCTACACCTTC. Its translation: CASSLRNYGYTF.

The rearrangement uses TRBV4-2 and TRBJ2-7; 7 bases map to TRBD1. Germline CDR1 is LGHNA and CDR2 is YNFKEQ. V trimming: 1 base; J trimming: 2 bases; junction bases outside the gene matches: 2. This CDR3 region has 14 residues. CDR3 sequence reads: CASSQVGGTYEQYF. The CDR3 coding sequence is TGTGCCAGCAGCCAAGTAGGGGGCACCTACGAGCAGTACTTC.

The count of this clone is one. The chain is built from TRBV10-3 and TRBJ2-3, with D tentatively TRBD1 (7 bases). Germline V lookup: CDR1 ENHRY, CDR2 SYGVKD. The CDR3 covers 14 residues. V dropped 4 bases and J dropped 6 bases, with 14 bases sitting between them. CDR3 DNA: TGTGCCATCAGTGCCGGAGGGGGCTTGGATACGCAGTATTTT. Its protein product is CAISAGGGLDTQYF.

The genes are TRBV5-4 and TRBJ1-2; 9 nucleotides line up with TRBD1. Trimming removed 1 base from V and 5 bases from J; junction bases left unmatched: 6. In germline, CDR1 is SGHNT, CDR2 YYREEE (reference sequence). The CDR3 covers 15 residues. Here the CDR3 reads CASSLNSGQGYGYTF. DNA for the CDR3: TGTGCCAGCAGCTTGAACTCGGGACAGGGATATGGCTACACCTTC.

J is TRBJ1-1 and V is TRBV11-2; the D is unclear. This CDR3 comprises 13 residues. Germline assignment: CDR1 SGHAT and CDR2 FQNNGV. V lost 2 bases to trimming and J lost 11 bases, with 15 bases between them. CDR3 DNA: TGTGCCAGCAGCTTATTCCCTGGCCGAGGTGCTTTCTTT. It translates to CASSLFPGRGAFF.

The DNA for the CDR3 is TGTGCCATCAGTGAGTCGACCGGGGTGAGCAATCAGCCCCAGCATTTT. Translation: CAISESTGVSNQPQHF. This chain links TRBV10-3 with TRBJ1-5; no firm D call. The CDR3 totals 16 residues. In germline, CDR1 is ENHRY, CDR2 SYGVKD. The V end lost 0 bases, the J end lost 1 base, and 10 bases lay between the germline ends.

The chain combines TRBV5-4 with TRBJ2-7; 7 bases fit TRBD1. There are 14 residues in the CDR3. Germline V CDR1 and CDR2: SGHNT, YYREEE (reference sequence). Unmatched junction bases numbered 11, after V lost 4 bases and J lost 7 bases. DNA of the CDR3: TGTGCCAGCAGCCCCCGGGACAGCCCTCGAGAGCAGTACTTC. Amino acids: CASSPRDSPREQYF.

The chain joins TRBV5-1 to TRBJ2-2, with a tentative D call TRBD1 (5 bases). Per germline, CDR1 SGHRS and CDR2 YFSETQ. CDR3 length: 13 amino acids. Trimming removed 0 bases from V and 6 bases from J, with 6 bases in between. This CDR3 is CASSLVGAGELFF. The CDR3 DNA reads as TGCGCCAGCAGCTTGGTAGGGGCCGGGGAGCTGTTTTTT.

The chain is built from TRBV5-1 and TRBJ2-2; no reliable D call. Germline CDR1 reads SGHRS; CDR2 reads YFSETQ. With 7 bases removed from V and 6 bases from J, the gap between germline ends came to 16 bases. The CDR3 runs 14 residues. CDR3 DNA: TGCGCCAGCTCCTCGCTTAGTCGTTCCGGGGAGCTGTTTTTT. Protein: CASSSLSRSGELFF.

The genes are TRBV27 and TRBJ2-3; 10 nucleotides line up with TRBD2. Germline CDR1 reads MNHEY; CDR2 reads SMNVEV (reference sequence). This CDR3 is built from 16 residues. V shed 3 bases, J shed 3 bases, and the junction held 6 bases outside the gene matches. CDR3 coding DNA: TGTGCCAGCAGTTTGTTAGCGGGAGGATTGACAGATACGCAGTATTTT. This gives the protein CASSLLAGGLTDTQYF.

The rearrangement uses TRBV6-6 and TRBJ2-1; 13 bases line up with TRBD2. Germline CDR1 is MNHNY and CDR2 is SVGAGI (reference sequence). The CDR3 consists of 20 residues. The V gene end was trimmed by 5 bases and the J gene end by 9 bases; junction bases not matched to a gene: 22. As DNA, the CDR3 is TGTGCCAGCAGTCGTCTCCCCAGTAGCCTACTAGCGGGAGGGCGGCTTGAGCAGTTCTTC. Amino acid sequence: CASSRLPSSLLAGGRLEQFF.

V and J are TRBV7-2 and TRBJ2-3; 9 positions match TRBD2. The CDR3 spans 17 residues. V dropped 2 bases and J dropped 2; count of bases not matched to a gene: 8. Germline assignment: CDR1 SGHTA and CDR2 FQGNSA. CDR3: CASSLKVLAGSTDTQYF. In nucleotides, the CDR3 is TGTGCCAGCAGCTTAAAGGTTCTAGCGGGATCCACAGATACGCAGTATTTT.

The chain uses TRBV7-2 and TRBJ2-1; D is unresolved. The CDR3 contains 12 residues. Germline V gene sequence: CDR1 SGHTA, CDR2 FQGNSA. The V and J ends lost 6 bases and 6 bases respectively, with 9 bases between them. CDR3 loop: CASRFSANEQFF. In DNA form, the CDR3 reads TGTGCCAGCAGATTCAGTGCCAATGAGCAGTTCTTC.

The chain combines TRBV5-1 with TRBJ2-1; D remains unclear. Germline CDR1 SGHRS, CDR2 YFSETQ. V was cut by 2 bases and J by 7 bases, with 4 bases left in between. This CDR3 spans 11 amino acids. The DNA for the CDR3 is TGCGCCAGCAGCTTTGGGAATGAGCAGTTCTTC. Translated, it gives CASSFGNEQFF.

V gene TRBV4-3 combines with J gene TRBJ2-7; 7 bases are shared with TRBD2. The CDR3 covers 16 residues. CDR1 and CDR2 from the germline V gene are LGHNA and YSLEER. The V and J ends lost 0 bases and 4 bases, in that order; junction bases with no gene match: 9. This CDR3 is CASSQDLAGATYEQYF. DNA for the CDR3: TGCGCCAGCAGCCAAGATCTGGCGGGAGCGACATACGAGCAGTACTTC.

The chain has TRBV10-3 and TRBJ1-4, with D unclear. Deletions cut 2 bases from V and 0 bases from J, with 10 bases between. CDR3 size: 16 residues. CDR1 is ENHRY, CDR2 SYGVKD, per germline. The CDR3 DNA sequence: TGTGCCATCAGTGAGAACCCCACTGCAACTAATGAAAAACTGTTTTTT. This translates into CAISENPTATNEKLFF.

The J gene is TRBJ2-1, the V gene TRBV28, with D tentatively TRBD1 (6 bases). Germline V lookup: CDR1 MDHEN, CDR2 SYDVKM. This CDR3 has 14 residues. Between the trimmed V and J ends, which lost 2 bases and 7 bases, there was a span of 12 bases. The CDR3 DNA is TGTGCCAGCAGTTTACAAGGGGGTCCGAATGAGCAGTTCTTC. It is translated as CASSLQGGPNEQFF.

V usage is TRBV7-2 and J usage is TRBJ1-4, with D perhaps matching TRBD1 (5 bases). The CDR3 runs to 15 residues. Germline V gene lookup returns CDR1 SGHTA and CDR2 FQGNSA. V lost 5 bases and J lost 4, with 14 bases in between. The CDR3 DNA sequence: TGTGCCAGCAGCCCCGTCGGGACGGATAATGAAAAACTGTTTTTT. Protein: CASSPVGTDNEKLFF.

The J gene is TRBJ1-1, the V gene TRBV30; D is unresolved. This CDR3 has 13 residues. V lost 4 bases to trimming and J lost 0 bases, with 9 bases between them. Per germline, CDR1 GTSNPN and CDR2 SVGIG (reference sequence). In DNA, the CDR3 is TGTGCCTGGAAGACGCAGCTGAACACTGAAGCTTTCTTT. Protein product: CAWKTQLNTEAFF.

This clone was counted a few times. V gene TRBV19 combines with J gene TRBJ1-4; 7 nucleotides agree with TRBD1. In germline, CDR1 is LNHDA, CDR2 SQIVND (reference sequence). With 5 bases clipped from V and 8 bases from J, the junction kept 5 bases outside the gene matches. The CDR3 runs to 13 residues. The CDR3 DNA reads as TGTGCCAGTAGTCCGAGAGGGGGCGAAAAACTGTTTTTT. It yields the protein CASSPRGGEKLFF.

The genes are TRBV9 and TRBJ2-7, with 8 positions matching TRBD1. CDR1 and CDR2 (germline): SGDLS, YYNGEE. Losses at the gene ends were 0 bases for V and 4 bases for J; bases not matched to a gene: 15. The CDR3 contains 18 residues. CDR3 coding DNA: TGTGCCAGCAGCGTAGGTGGGGACAGGAGGAACTTACTTTACGAGCAGTACTTC. It translates to CASSVGGDRRNLLYEQYF.

The chain joins TRBV27 to TRBJ1-5, with no clear D. This CDR3 has 16 amino acids. Germline assignment: CDR1 MNHEY and CDR2 SMNVEV (reference sequence). The V end was cut by 2 bases, the J end by 2 bases, with 13 bases between. The DNA of the CDR3 is TGTGCCAGCAGTTTAAAGGCTGCCGGGGGCAATCAGCCCCAGCATTTT. This gives the protein CASSLKAAGGNQPQHF.

The chain combines TRBV3-1 (or the pseudogene TRBV3-2) with TRBJ2-5; D is perhaps TRBD1 (6 bases). V lost 8 bases and J 5 bases, leaving 12 bases between the germline ends. The CDR3 contains 12 residues. Germline V gene data show CDR1 as LGHDT and CDR2 as YNNKEL (reference sequence). CDR3 region: CASGTSGETQYF. The CDR3 DNA is TGTGCCAGCGGGACATCTGGGGAGACCCAGTACTTC.

The chain links TRBV11-2 to TRBJ1-2; 7 bases match TRBD1. The germline gives CDR1 SGHAT, CDR2 FQNNGV. The trim removed 2 bases at V and 3 bases at J, leaving 3 bases unmatched. The CDR3 has 14 amino acids. The CDR3 DNA is TGTGCCAGCAGCTTATATACAGGGGACTATGGCTACACCTTC. Translation: CASSLYTGDYGYTF. Based on the CDR3 plus reference TRBV11-2 and TRBJ1-2, the full variable domain is EAGVAQSPRYKIIEKRQSVAFWCNPISGHATLYWYQQILGQGPKLLIQFQNNGVVDDSQLPKDRFSAERLKGVDSTLKIQPAKLEDSAVYLCASSLYTGDYGYTFGSGTRLTVV.

The gene calls are TRBV19 and TRBJ2-3; TRBD1 matches 8 bases. V was pared by 7 bases and J by 0 bases, with 6 bases of the junction left unmatched. The germline CDR1 and CDR2 sequences are LNHDA and SQIVND (reference sequence). The CDR3 contains 15 residues. The CDR3, as DNA: TGTGCCAGTACCATTCAGGGGGCTAGCACAGATACGCAGTATTTT. Residues: CASTIQGASTDTQYF.